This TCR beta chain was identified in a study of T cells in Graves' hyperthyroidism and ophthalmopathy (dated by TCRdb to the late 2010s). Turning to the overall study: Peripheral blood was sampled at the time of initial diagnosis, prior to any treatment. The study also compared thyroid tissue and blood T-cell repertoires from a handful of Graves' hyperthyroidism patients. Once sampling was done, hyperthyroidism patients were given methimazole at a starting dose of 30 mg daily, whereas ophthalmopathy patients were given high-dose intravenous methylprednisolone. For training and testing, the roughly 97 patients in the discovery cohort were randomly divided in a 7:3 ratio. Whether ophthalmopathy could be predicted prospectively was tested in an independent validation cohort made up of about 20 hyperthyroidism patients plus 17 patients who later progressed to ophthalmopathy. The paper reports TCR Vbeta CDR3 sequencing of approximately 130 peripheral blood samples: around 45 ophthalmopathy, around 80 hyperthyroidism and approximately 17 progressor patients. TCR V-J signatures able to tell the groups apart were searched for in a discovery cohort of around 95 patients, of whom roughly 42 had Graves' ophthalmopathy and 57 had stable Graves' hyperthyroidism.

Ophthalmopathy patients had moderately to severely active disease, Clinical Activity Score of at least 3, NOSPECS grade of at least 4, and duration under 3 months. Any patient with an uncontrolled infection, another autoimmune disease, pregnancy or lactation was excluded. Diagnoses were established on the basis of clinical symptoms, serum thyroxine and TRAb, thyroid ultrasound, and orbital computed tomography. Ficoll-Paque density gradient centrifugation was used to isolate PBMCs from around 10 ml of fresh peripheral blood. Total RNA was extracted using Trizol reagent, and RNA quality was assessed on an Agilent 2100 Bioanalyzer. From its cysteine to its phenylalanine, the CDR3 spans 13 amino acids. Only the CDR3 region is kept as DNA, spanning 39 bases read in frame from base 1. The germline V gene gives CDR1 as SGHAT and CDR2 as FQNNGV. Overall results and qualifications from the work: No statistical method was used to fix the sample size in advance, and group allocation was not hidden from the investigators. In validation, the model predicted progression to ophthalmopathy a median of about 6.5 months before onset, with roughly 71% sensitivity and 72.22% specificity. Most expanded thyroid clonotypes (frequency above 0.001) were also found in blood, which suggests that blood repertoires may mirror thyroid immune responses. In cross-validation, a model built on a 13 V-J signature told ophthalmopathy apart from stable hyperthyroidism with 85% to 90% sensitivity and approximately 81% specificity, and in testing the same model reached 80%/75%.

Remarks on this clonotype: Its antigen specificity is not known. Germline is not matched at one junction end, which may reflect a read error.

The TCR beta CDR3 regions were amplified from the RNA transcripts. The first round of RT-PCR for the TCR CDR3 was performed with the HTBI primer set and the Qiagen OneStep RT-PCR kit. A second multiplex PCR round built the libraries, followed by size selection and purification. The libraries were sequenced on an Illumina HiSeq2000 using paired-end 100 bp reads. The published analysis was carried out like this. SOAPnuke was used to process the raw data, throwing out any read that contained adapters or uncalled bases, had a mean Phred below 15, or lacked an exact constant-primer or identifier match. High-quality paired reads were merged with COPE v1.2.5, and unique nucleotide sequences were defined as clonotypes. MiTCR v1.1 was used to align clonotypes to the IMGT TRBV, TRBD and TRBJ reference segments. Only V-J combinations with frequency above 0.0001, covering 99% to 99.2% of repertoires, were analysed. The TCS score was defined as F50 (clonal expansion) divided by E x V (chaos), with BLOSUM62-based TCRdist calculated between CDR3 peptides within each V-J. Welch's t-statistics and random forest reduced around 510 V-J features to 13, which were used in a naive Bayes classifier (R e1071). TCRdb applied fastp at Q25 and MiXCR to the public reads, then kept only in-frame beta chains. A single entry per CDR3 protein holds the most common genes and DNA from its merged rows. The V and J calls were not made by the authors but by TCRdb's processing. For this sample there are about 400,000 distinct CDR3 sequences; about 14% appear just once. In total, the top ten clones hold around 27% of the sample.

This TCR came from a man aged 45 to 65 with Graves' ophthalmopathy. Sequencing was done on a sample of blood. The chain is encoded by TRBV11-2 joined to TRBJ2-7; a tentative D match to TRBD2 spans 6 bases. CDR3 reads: CASSLRGSYEHYF. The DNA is TGTGCCAGCAGTTTGCGGGGATCCTACGAGCATTACTTC.